Detailed here is one T cell receptor (beta chain). What it binds is not known. Libraries were prepared by immunoSEQ multiplex PCR; TCRdb keeps only in-frame clonotypes and omits some of them. The table records 95,000 to 120,000 clones, 85% to 90% of them present only once. This sample is drawn from a study of Tregs in tolerant kidney transplant recipients. At the level of the study: The nonmyeloablative bone marrow transplants came from related graft donors, with transient mixed chimerism.

Trimming cost V 6 bases and J 4 bases, with 18 bases left between them. This CDR3 comprises 15 residues. Germline-derived CDR1 and CDR2 are MNHEY and SVGAGI. Unstimulated Tregs (CD4+CD25+CD127-) and CD4+CD25- non-Tregs were sorted from PBMCs. Study outcomes and limitations: No direct test of biological reproducibility was done here.

This TCR was sampled from a human donor who received a combined kidney and bone marrow transplant. This specimen consisted of CD4+ T cells from blood, obtained before the transplant. This chain connects TRBV6-5 to TRBJ1-2; D perhaps matches TRBD1 (5 bases). The CDR3 protein is CASSRKNVGGYGYTF. CDR3 DNA sequence: TGTGCCAGCAGCCGTAAAAATGTGGGGGGCTATGGCTACACCTTC.